These T cell receptor beta chains were read from a single sample in a study of blood T cell repertoires in COVID-19. Measured with immunoSEQ multiplex PCR; TCRdb has only the in-frame clones, and not every one. The data show about 150,000 clones, with 85% to 90% seen just once and over 12% held by the top ten. Sequencing was done on a sample of peripheral blood. These receptors originate from a woman in her thirties or forties with acute or convalescent COVID-19. Both conserved end residues are part of each CDR3.

v_gene: TRBV7-9; j_gene: TRBJ2-7; CDR3aa: CASSAASTLYEQYF
v_gene: TRBV2; j_gene: TRBJ1-1; CDR3aa: CASSTGGMNTEAFF
v_gene: TRBV7-9; j_gene: TRBJ1-3; CDR3aa: CASSSTDSYFGNTIYF
v_gene: TRBV11-3; j_gene: TRBJ2-3; CDR3aa: CASSLGGRPTDTQYF
v_gene: TRBV4-1; j_gene: TRBJ2-3; CDR3aa: CASSQVDRGFSDTQYF
v_gene: TRBV3-1/TRBV3-2; j_gene: TRBJ2-3; CDR3aa: CASRRGRTGGTDTQYF
v_gene: TRBV7-3; j_gene: TRBJ1-1; CDR3aa: CASSLTQNTEAFF
v_gene: TRBV4-1; j_gene: TRBJ2-1; CDR3aa: CASSQPGQGYNEQFF
v_gene: TRBV12-3/TRBV12-4; j_gene: TRBJ2-5; CDR3aa: CASTQGLEETQYF
v_gene: TRBV20-1; j_gene: TRBJ1-1; CDR3aa: CSASTGPIKAFF
v_gene: TRBV11-1; j_gene: TRBJ2-1; CDR3aa: CASSRRERSYNEQFF
v_gene: TRBV7-9; j_gene: TRBJ1-4; CDR3aa: CASSPRVSNEKLFF
v_gene: TRBV6-6; j_gene: TRBJ2-3; CDR3aa: CASSGLAGGTDTQYF
v_gene: TRBV7-2; j_gene: TRBJ1-1; CDR3aa: CASSLFGRSEAFF
v_gene: TRBV12-3/TRBV12-4; j_gene: TRBJ2-5; CDR3aa: CASSKDRVETQYF
v_gene: TRBV18; j_gene: TRBJ1-3; CDR3aa: CASSPPGSGTGNTIYF
v_gene: TRBV21-1; j_gene: TRBJ2-7; CDR3aa: CASRWGRGSYEQYF
v_gene: TRBV14; j_gene: TRBJ1-1; CDR3aa: CASSLFGTGNTEAFF